Included here is one TCR beta chain sequence, with context. Its antigen is not known. These data belong to a study of graft-versus-host responses after intestinal transplantation. Study as a whole: Recipients got multivisceral, liver-intestinal, or isolated intestinal transplants. Tacrolimus plus steroids were given to all recipients for two to three years, preceded by anti-thymocyte globulin induction. Study-wide results and caveats: Graft-donor T cell macrochimerism in patients accompanied high graft-versus-host to host-versus-graft clonal ratios in allografts.

Trimming took 6 bases from V and 1 from J, leaving 19 bases between them. Germline-derived CDR1 and CDR2 are KGHSH and LQKENI. This CDR3 is built from 17 residues. The assay was immunoSEQ multiplex PCR, and TCRdb's table has in-frame clones only and misses some. The sample lists about 120,000 clones, 90% occurring once. This chain uses TRBV18 with TRBJ2-4; the D is unclear. This receptor was taken from a human donor who received an intestinal transplant. The input for sequencing was unstimulated CD4+ T cells sorted from spleen or lymph node cells, taken before intestinal transplant. The CDR3 here is CASSQPRTPGAKNIQYF. The CDR3, as DNA: TGTGCCAGCTCCCAACCGCGTACACCCGGGGCCAAAAACATTCAGTACTTC.